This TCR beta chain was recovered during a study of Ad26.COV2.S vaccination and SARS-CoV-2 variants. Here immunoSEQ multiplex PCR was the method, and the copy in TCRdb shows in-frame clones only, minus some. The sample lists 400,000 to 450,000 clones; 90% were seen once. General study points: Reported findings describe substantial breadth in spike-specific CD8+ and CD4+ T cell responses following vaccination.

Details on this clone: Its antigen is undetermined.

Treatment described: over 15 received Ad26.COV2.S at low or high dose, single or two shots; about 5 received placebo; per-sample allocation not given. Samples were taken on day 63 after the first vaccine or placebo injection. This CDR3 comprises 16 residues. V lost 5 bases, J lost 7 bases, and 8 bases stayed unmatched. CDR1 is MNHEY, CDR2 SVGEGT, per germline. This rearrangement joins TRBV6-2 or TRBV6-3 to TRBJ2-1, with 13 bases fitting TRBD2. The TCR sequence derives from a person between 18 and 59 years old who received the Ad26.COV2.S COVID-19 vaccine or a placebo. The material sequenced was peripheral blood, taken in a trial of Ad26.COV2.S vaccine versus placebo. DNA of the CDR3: TGTGCCAGCAGTCCCCCGGGACTAGCGGGAAGGAATGAGCAGTTCTTC. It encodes CASSPPGLAGRNEQFF.